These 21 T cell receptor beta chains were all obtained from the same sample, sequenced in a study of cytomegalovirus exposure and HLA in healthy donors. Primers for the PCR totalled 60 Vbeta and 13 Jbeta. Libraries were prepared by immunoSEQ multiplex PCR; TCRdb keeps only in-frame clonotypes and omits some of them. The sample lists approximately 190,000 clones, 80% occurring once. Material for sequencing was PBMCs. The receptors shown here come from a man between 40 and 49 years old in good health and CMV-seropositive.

CDR3 nucleotides: TGTGCCAGCAGTGAACACAGGGGGAACCAAGAGACCCAGTACTTC. Protein: CASSEHRGNQETQYF. The chain carries TRBV27 and TRBJ2-5; the match to TRBD1 covers 8 bases. There are 15 residues in the CDR3. V lost 5 bases, J lost 0 bases, and 5 bases stayed unmatched. CDR1 is MNHEY and CDR2 is SMNVEV in the germline V gene (reference sequence).

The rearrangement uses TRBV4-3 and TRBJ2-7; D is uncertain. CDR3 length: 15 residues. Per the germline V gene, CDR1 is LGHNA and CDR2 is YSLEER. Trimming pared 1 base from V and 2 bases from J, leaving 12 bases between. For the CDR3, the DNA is TGCGCCAGCAGCCAAGGGAAGACACGGCCCTACGAGCAGTACTTC. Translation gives CASSQGKTRPYEQYF.

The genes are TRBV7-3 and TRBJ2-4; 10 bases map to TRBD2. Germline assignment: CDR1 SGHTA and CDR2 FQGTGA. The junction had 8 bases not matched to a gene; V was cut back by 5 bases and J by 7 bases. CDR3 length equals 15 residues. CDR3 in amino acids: CASSLSGGAGNIQYF. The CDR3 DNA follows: TGTGCCAGCAGCCTCAGCGGGGGGGCCGGGAACATTCAGTACTTC.

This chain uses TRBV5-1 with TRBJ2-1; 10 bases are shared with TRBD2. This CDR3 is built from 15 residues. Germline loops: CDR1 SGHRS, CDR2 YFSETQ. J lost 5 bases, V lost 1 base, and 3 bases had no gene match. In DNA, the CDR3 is TGCGCCAGCAGCTTGCTAGCGGGGGACCACAATGAGCAGTTCTTC. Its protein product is CASSLLAGDHNEQFF.

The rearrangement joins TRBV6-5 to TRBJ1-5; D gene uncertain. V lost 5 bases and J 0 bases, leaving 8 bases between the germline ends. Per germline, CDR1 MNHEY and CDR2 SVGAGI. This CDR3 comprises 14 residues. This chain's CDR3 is CASSRRDSNQPQHF. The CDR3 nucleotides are TGTGCCAGCAGTCGACGGGATAGCAATCAGCCCCAGCATTTT.

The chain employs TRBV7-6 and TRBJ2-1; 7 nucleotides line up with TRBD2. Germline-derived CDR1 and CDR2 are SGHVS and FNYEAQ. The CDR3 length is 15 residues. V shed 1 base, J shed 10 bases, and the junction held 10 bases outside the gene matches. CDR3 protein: CASSLVSGPKREQFF. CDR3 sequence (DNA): TGTGCCAGCAGCTTAGTTAGCGGGCCTAAGAGGGAGCAGTTCTTC.

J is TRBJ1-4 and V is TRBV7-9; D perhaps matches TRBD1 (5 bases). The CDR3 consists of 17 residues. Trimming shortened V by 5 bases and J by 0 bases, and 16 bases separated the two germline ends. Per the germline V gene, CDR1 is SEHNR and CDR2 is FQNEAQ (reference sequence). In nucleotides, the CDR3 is TGTGCCAGCAGCCGGAGGGGAGGGGCGGCAACTAATGAAAAACTGTTTTTT. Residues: CASSRRGGAATNEKLFF.

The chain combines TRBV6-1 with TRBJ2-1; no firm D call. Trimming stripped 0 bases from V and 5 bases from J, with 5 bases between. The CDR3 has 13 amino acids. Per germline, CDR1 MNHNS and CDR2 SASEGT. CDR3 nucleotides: TGTGCCAGCAGTGAAGCACTACACAATGAGCAGTTCTTC. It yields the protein CASSEALHNEQFF.

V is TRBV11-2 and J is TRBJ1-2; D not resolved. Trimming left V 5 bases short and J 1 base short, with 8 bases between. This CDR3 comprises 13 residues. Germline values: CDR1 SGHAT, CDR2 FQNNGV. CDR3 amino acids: CASSHDINYGYTF. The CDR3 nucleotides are TGTGCCAGCAGCCACGACATTAACTATGGCTACACCTTC.

The CDR3 region has the DNA TGTGCCACCGATGCGGGGCCTATTCACCATCAGCCCCAGCATTTT. This codes for CATDAGPIHHQPQHF. The chain combines TRBV10-3 with TRBJ1-5; weak D call: TRBD1 (5 bases). Deletions cut 10 bases from V and 5 bases from J, with 21 bases between. Germline-derived CDR1 and CDR2 are ENHRY and SYGVKD. The length of the CDR3 is 15 residues.

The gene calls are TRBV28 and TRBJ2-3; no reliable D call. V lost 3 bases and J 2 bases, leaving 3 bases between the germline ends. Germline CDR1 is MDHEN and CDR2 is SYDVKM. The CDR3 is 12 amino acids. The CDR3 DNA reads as TGTGCCAGCAGTTTTTACACAGATACGCAGTATTTT. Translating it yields CASSFYTDTQYF.

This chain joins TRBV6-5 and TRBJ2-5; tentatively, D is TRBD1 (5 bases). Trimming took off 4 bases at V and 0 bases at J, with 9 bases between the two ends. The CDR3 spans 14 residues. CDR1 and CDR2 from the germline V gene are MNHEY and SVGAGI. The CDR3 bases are TGTGCCAGCAGTTTGGCAGGGAACCAAGAGACCCAGTACTTC. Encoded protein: CASSLAGNQETQYF.

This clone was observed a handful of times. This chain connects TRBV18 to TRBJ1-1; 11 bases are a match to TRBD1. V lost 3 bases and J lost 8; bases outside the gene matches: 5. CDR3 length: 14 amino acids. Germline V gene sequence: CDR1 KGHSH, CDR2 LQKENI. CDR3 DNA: TGTGCCAGCTCACCTCGGACAGGGGGCTTGGAAGCTTTCTTT. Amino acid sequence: CASSPRTGGLEAFF.

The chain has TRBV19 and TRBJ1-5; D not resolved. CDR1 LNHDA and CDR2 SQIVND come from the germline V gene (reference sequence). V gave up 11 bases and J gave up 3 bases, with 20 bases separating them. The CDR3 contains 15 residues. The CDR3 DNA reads TGTGCCTCCCTCAAGCGCACTTCAATCAATCAGCCCCAGCATTTT. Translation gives CASLKRTSINQPQHF. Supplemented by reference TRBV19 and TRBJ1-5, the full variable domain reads DGGITQSPKYLFRKEGQNVTLSCEQNLNHDAMYWYRQDPGQGLRLIYYSQIVNDFQKGDIAEGYSVSREKKESFPLTVTSAQKNPTAFYLCASLKRTSINQPQHFGDGTRLSIL.

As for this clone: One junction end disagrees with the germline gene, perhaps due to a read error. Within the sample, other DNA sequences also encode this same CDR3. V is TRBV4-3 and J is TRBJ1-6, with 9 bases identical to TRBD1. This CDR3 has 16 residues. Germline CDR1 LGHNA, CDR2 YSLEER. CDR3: CASSQEGGQGYSPLHF. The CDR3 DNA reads TGCGCCAGCAGTCAAGAGGGCGGACAGGGGTATTCACCCCTCCACTTT.

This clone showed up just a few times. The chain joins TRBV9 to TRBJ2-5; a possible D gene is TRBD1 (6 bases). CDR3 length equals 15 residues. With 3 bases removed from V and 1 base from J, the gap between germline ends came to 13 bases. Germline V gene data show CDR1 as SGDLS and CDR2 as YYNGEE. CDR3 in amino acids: CASSADSDSQETQYF. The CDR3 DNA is TGTGCCAGCAGCGCGGACAGCGATTCCCAAGAGACCCAGTACTTC. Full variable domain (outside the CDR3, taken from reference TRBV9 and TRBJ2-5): DSGVTQTPKHLITATGQRVTLRCSPRSGDLSVYWYQQSLDQGLQFLIQYYNGEERAKGNILERFSAQQFPDLHSELNLSSLELGDSALYFCASSADSDSQETQYFGPGTRLLVL.

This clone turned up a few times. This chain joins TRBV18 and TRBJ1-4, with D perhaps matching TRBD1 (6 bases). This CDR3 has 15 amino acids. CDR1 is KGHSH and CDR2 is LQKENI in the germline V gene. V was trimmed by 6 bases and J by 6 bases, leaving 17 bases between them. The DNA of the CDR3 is TGTGCCAGCTCTTCTACAGGGAAGGCGGATGAAAAACTGTTTTTT. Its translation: CASSSTGKADEKLFF.

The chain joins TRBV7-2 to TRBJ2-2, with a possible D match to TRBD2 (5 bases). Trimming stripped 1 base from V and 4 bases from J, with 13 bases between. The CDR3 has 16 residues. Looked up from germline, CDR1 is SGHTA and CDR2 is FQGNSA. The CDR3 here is CASSLEPRRGTGELFF. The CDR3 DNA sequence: TGTGCCAGCAGCTTAGAACCCCGCCGGGGCACCGGGGAGCTGTTTTTT.

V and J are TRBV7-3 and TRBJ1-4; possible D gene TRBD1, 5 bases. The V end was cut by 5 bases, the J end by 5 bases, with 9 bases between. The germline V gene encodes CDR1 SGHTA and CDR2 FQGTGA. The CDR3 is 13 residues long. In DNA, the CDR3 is TGTGCCAGCAGCGTGACAGAAAATGAAAAACTGTTTTTT. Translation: CASSVTENEKLFF.

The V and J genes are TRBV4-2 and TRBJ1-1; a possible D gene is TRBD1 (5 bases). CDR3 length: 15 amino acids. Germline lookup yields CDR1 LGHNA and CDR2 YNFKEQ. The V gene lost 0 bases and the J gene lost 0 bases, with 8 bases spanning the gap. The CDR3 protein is CASSQDREMNTEAFF. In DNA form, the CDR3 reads TGTGCCAGCAGCCAAGACAGGGAAATGAACACTGAAGCTTTCTTT.

CDR3 amino acids: CASSIGPSGGTNTQYF. The CDR3 DNA sequence: TGTGCCAGTAGTATAGGTCCTAGCGGGGGAACAAATACGCAGTATTTT. This chain links TRBV19 with TRBJ2-3; 10 bases are shared with TRBD2. The CDR3 has 16 amino acids. CDR1 LNHDA and CDR2 SQIVND come from the germline V gene (reference sequence). V dropped 1 base and J dropped 7; count of bases not matched to a gene: 8. Full variable domain (remainder filled in from reference TRBV19 and TRBJ2-3): DGGITQSPKYLFRKEGQNVTLSCEQNLNHDAMYWYRQDPGQGLRLIYYSQIVNDFQKGDIAEGYSVSREKKESFPLTVTSAQKNPTAFYLCASSIGPSGGTNTQYFGPGTRLTVL.